The 20 T cell receptor beta chains below were found in one sample sequenced in a study of blood T cell repertoires in COVID-19. Method: immunoSEQ multiplex PCR; TCRdb's copy keeps in-frame clones and lacks some. This table holds about 180,000 clones, 87% found once. The specimen was peripheral blood. All receptors come from a man in his forties or fifties with active or convalescent COVID-19.

This chain uses TRBV5-4 with TRBJ2-7, with a tentative D call TRBD2 (6 bases). V was pared by 4 bases and J by 5 bases, with 16 bases between. Germline CDR1 SGHNT, CDR2 YYREEE (reference sequence). This CDR3 has 14 amino acids. The CDR3 DNA sequence: TGTGCCAGCAGCATGCGTGGGGGGACCCACGAGCAGTACTTC. Protein product: CASSMRGGTHEQYF.

The chain uses TRBV4-2 and TRBJ1-4, with 10 bases matching TRBD1. V gave up 4 bases and J gave up 8 bases; unmatched junction bases: 4. This CDR3 is 14 amino acids long. The germline CDR1 and CDR2 sequences are LGHNA and YNFKEQ. In nucleotides, the CDR3 is TGTGCCAGCAGCCCGACAGGGGGCTTGGAAAAACTGTTTTTT. Protein product: CASSPTGGLEKLFF.

The rearrangement joins TRBV25-1 to TRBJ1-3; TRBD1 might be the D (5 bases). V was clipped by 4 bases and J by 6 bases, with 10 bases between them. The CDR3 has 13 amino acids. Germline V gives CDR1 MGHDK, CDR2 SYGVNS. CDR3 protein: CASSATTANTIYF. DNA for the CDR3: TGTGCCAGCAGTGCCACGACAGCAAACACCATATATTTT.

CDR3 DNA: TGTGCCAGCAGTGAGAGACAGGGGAACACTGAAGCTTTCTTT. Protein product: CASSERQGNTEAFF. The chain joins TRBV6-1 to TRBJ1-1, with 7 bases matching TRBD1. The CDR3 runs 14 residues. Trimming removed 3 bases from V and 1 base from J; junction bases left unmatched: 2. The germline V gene has CDR1 MNHNS and CDR2 SASEGT.

This chain connects TRBV19 to TRBJ2-3; 11 bases are shared with TRBD2. V was pared by 3 bases and J by 3 bases, with 5 bases of the junction left unmatched. CDR3 length equals 16 residues. From germline, CDR1 is LNHDA and CDR2 SQIVND (reference sequence). As DNA, the CDR3 is TGTGCCAGTAGTATCTCTAGCGGGGGGACAACAGATACGCAGTATTTT. Encoded protein: CASSISSGGTTDTQYF.

The V and J genes are TRBV3-1 (or the pseudogene TRBV3-2) and TRBJ1-3, with 7 bases identical to TRBD1. Losses at the gene ends were 2 bases for V and 4 bases for J; bases not matched to a gene: 8. Looked up from germline, CDR1 is LGHDT and CDR2 is YNNKEL (reference sequence). There are 16 residues in the CDR3. The CDR3 region is CASSQTLTGNGNTIYF. CDR3 coding DNA: TGTGCCAGCAGCCAAACCCTGACAGGGAACGGAAACACCATATATTTT.

This rearrangement joins TRBV19 to TRBJ1-5; tentatively, D is TRBD1 (6 bases). V lost 5 bases, J lost 3 bases, and 8 bases lay in between. This CDR3 comprises 13 residues. Germline CDR1 reads LNHDA; CDR2 reads SQIVND (reference sequence). CDR3 in amino acids: CASSAGVNQPQHF. DNA of the CDR3: TGTGCCAGTAGTGCAGGGGTCAATCAGCCCCAGCATTTT.

This chain links TRBV7-9 with TRBJ1-1; TRBD1 matches at 10 bases. The germline V gene has CDR1 SEHNR and CDR2 FQNEAQ (reference sequence). With V trimmed by 1 base and J by 8 bases, 10 bases remained unmatched. The CDR3 is made up of 16 amino acids. DNA of the CDR3: TGTGCCAGCAGCTTAGGAGATCTAAGACAGGGGGCGGAAGCTTTCTTT. This translates into CASSLGDLRQGAEAFF.

This rearrangement joins TRBV6-5 to TRBJ2-7; D is possibly TRBD2 (7 bases). CDR1 and CDR2 from the germline V gene are MNHEY and SVGAGI. V was trimmed by 6 bases and J by 0 bases, leaving 15 bases between them. This CDR3 has 15 amino acids. Here the CDR3 DNA reads TGTGCCAGCAGCCCCTGGGGGGGCAACTCCTACGAGCAGTACTTC. Translation gives CASSPWGGNSYEQYF.

The chain employs TRBV28 and TRBJ1-6; no firm D call. Germline loops: CDR1 MDHEN, CDR2 SYDVKM. Deletions cut 5 bases from V and 10 bases from J, with 18 bases between. The CDR3 extends over 15 amino acids. The CDR3 DNA reads TGTGCCAGCAGTCTCCCTCCGCCGGGAGGGTCACCCCTCCACTTT. Amino acids: CASSLPPPGGSPLHF.

The chain carries TRBV28 and TRBJ2-7; a weak D match, TRBD1 (6 bases). The germline V gene encodes CDR1 MDHEN and CDR2 SYDVKM. Trimming cost V 6 bases and J 1 base, with 13 bases left between them. This CDR3 spans 14 amino acids. CDR3 region: CASRSGVPSYEQYF. The CDR3 bases are TGTGCCAGCAGATCAGGGGTCCCTTCCTACGAGCAGTACTTC.

This clone occurred once. The J gene is TRBJ1-5, the V gene TRBV28; TRBD1 agrees at 7 bases. The CDR3 loop spans 14 amino acids. V gave up 6 bases and J gave up 6 bases; unmatched junction bases: 8. The germline V gene encodes CDR1 MDHEN and CDR2 SYDVKM. The CDR3 nucleotides read TGTGCCAGCAGCCTGAACAGGGGCACTCAGCCCCAGCATTTT. It encodes CASSLNRGTQPQHF.

This rearrangement joins TRBV19 to TRBJ1-1; no definite D call. The V and J ends lost 8 bases and 4 bases respectively, with 14 bases between them. Germline CDR1 is LNHDA and CDR2 is SQIVND (reference sequence). The CDR3 loop spans 13 amino acids. CDR3 amino acids: CASRRSLGTEAFF. In DNA form, the CDR3 reads TGTGCCAGTCGCCGGAGCTTGGGCACTGAAGCTTTCTTT.

The V and J genes are TRBV29-1 and TRBJ2-7; possible D gene TRBD1, 5 bases. The CDR3 is made up of 11 amino acids. The ends were cut back, 5 bases at V and 5 bases at J, with 10 bases in the middle. CDR1 is SQVTM and CDR2 is ANQGSEA in the germline V gene. The CDR3 region is CSVKGSHEQYF. For the CDR3, the DNA is TGCAGCGTTAAGGGGTCCCACGAGCAGTACTTC.

This chain links TRBV2 with TRBJ1-1, with a possible D match to TRBD1 (6 bases). CDR1 SNHLY and CDR2 FYNNEI come from the germline V gene. The CDR3 length is 17 residues. Deletions cut 2 bases from V and 5 bases from J, with 21 bases between. In DNA, the CDR3 is TGTGCCAGCAGTGAACTGGGGGGGCAAACACTGGGGACTGAAGCTTTCTTT. Translated, it gives CASSELGGQTLGTEAFF.

The rearrangement joins TRBV28 to TRBJ1-2, with 7 nucleotides matching TRBD1. After removal of 6 bases from V and 5 bases from J, the junction contained 9 bases not matched to a gene. CDR3 length: 14 residues. Germline CDR1 and CDR2: MDHEN and SYDVKM. The CDR3 sequence is CASSLGGIRYGYTF. CDR3 sequence (DNA): TGTGCCAGCAGCCTAGGGGGCATTAGATATGGCTACACCTTC.

The chain recombines TRBV9 with TRBJ1-2; D possibly corresponds to TRBD1 (5 bases). From germline, CDR1 is SGDLS and CDR2 YYNGEE. V shed 0 bases and J shed 6 bases, with 15 bases lying between them. This CDR3 is built from 15 residues. CDR3: CASSVGLGVGDGYTF. As DNA, the CDR3 is TGTGCCAGCAGCGTAGGATTAGGGGTGGGTGATGGCTACACCTTC.

The chain employs TRBV9 and TRBJ2-7; possible D gene TRBD2, 5 bases. CDR1 and CDR2 (germline): SGDLS, YYNGEE. Deletions cut 0 bases from V and 5 bases from J, with 12 bases between. This CDR3 comprises 14 residues. CDR3 loop: CASSVDGISHEQYF. The CDR3 DNA follows: TGTGCCAGCAGCGTAGACGGGATCAGCCACGAGCAGTACTTC.

The chain is built from TRBV6-5 and TRBJ2-5; 8 nucleotides line up with TRBD2. Germline-derived CDR1 and CDR2 are MNHEY and SVGAGI. The CDR3 runs 14 residues. Trimming removed 6 bases from V and 5 bases from J; junction bases left unmatched: 8. The CDR3 sequence is CASSSPGLGETQYF. CDR3 DNA sequence: TGTGCCAGCAGCTCACCGGGACTAGGGGAGACCCAGTACTTC.

This chain links TRBV28 with TRBJ1-1; D not resolved. This CDR3 is 16 amino acids long. Trimming pared 6 bases from V and 4 bases from J, leaving 21 bases between. Germline values: CDR1 MDHEN, CDR2 SYDVKM. The CDR3 coding sequence is TGTGCCAGCAGCCCATCCGCAGGTTTAGTGATCACTGAAGCTTTCTTT. Translating gives CASSPSAGLVITEAFF.